This passage covers 27 T cell receptor beta chains from one sample sequenced in a study of PD-L1 blockade in urothelial cancer. The repertoire was sequenced with immunoSEQ multiplex PCR; TCRdb's copy has only in-frame clones and lacks some. The sample has approximately 71,000 clones, about 89% seen once. The sequencing used PBMCs, collected around atezolizumab (anti-PD-L1) treatment. These receptors originate from a man in his fifties or sixties with urothelial cancer.

This chain links TRBV19 with TRBJ1-5, with 7 positions matching TRBD1. The length of the CDR3 is 15 residues. With V trimmed by 3 bases and J by 4 bases, 6 bases remained unmatched. The germline gives CDR1 LNHDA, CDR2 SQIVND (reference sequence). CDR3 DNA: TGTGCCAGTAGTATCAAACAGGGGACGAATCAGCCCCAGCATTTT. Its translation: CASSIKQGTNQPQHF.

The V and J genes are TRBV6-1 and TRBJ2-5; maybe TRBD2 (7 bases). The V gene lost 4 bases and the J gene lost 4 bases, with 19 bases spanning the gap. CDR1 is MNHNS, CDR2 SASEGT, per germline. This CDR3 contains 16 residues. The CDR3 nucleotides read TGTGCCAGCAGTGGTACCTCGTTGGGGGGGCGAGAGACCCAGTACTTC. Amino acid sequence: CASSGTSLGGRETQYF.

The chain employs TRBV7-2 and TRBJ1-5; TRBD1 is a possible D gene (5 bases). This CDR3 has 13 amino acids. From germline, CDR1 is SGHTA and CDR2 FQGNSA. V was shortened by 1 base and J by 11 bases, with 12 bases between the two germline ends. The CDR3 region is CASSLERGGAQHF. In DNA, the CDR3 is TGTGCCAGCAGCTTAGAGAGGGGAGGAGCCCAGCATTTT.

The genes are TRBV19 and TRBJ2-3, with a weak D call TRBD1 (5 bases). The germline V gene has CDR1 LNHDA and CDR2 SQIVND (reference sequence). This CDR3 has 16 residues. Trimming removed 8 bases from V and 0 bases from J, with 18 bases in between. In DNA form, the CDR3 reads TGTGCCAGTGATAGGGCAGGGCAAATAAGCACAGATACGCAGTATTTT. It yields the protein CASDRAGQISTDTQYF.

The chain links TRBV5-1 to TRBJ2-1, with TRBD1 identical over 8 bases. The germline V gene has CDR1 SGHRS and CDR2 YFSETQ. This CDR3 is built from 16 residues. V was pared by 2 bases and J by 8 bases, with 12 bases of the junction left unmatched. CDR3 sequence: CASSFGVRGRLDEQFF. In DNA, the CDR3 is TGCGCCAGCAGCTTCGGCGTCAGGGGGCGCCTCGATGAGCAGTTCTTC.

The chain employs TRBV10-1 and TRBJ2-3, with 8 bases fitting TRBD2. Germline V gene sequence: CDR1 WNHNN, CDR2 SYGVQD (reference sequence). This CDR3 has 13 amino acids. V lost 7 bases to trimming and J lost 4 bases; unmatched junction nucleotides: 4. CDR3 nucleotide sequence: TGCGCCAGCAACGGGGGGGCCGCAGATACGCAGTATTTT. Translated: CASNGGAADTQYF.

The chain is built from TRBV4-1 and TRBJ2-5, with D possibly being TRBD1 (5 bases). This CDR3 spans 14 amino acids. From germline, CDR1 is MGHRA and CDR2 YSYEKL. V dropped 4 bases and J dropped 5 bases, with 14 bases sitting between them. CDR3 region: CASSLLQGTETQYF. The CDR3 DNA follows: TGCGCCAGCAGCCTTTTGCAGGGAACGGAGACCCAGTACTTC.

The sample holds a few counts of this clone. The chain joins TRBV6-5 to TRBJ1-2, with D perhaps TRBD1 (6 bases). Germline-derived CDR1 and CDR2 are MNHEY and SVGAGI. The ends were cut back, 4 bases at V and 0 bases at J, with 9 bases in the middle. This CDR3 is 14 amino acids long. This chain's CDR3 is CASSSTGSNYGYTF. The CDR3 bases are TGTGCCAGCAGTTCCACAGGGTCTAACTATGGCTACACCTTC.

This chain uses TRBV6-5 with TRBJ2-7; 7 bases fit TRBD1. Germline CDR1 reads MNHEY; CDR2 reads SVGAGI. The J segment lost 1 base and the V segment lost 4 bases, leaving 7 bases of the junction unmatched. The CDR3 is 15 amino acids. Written as DNA, the CDR3 is TGTGCCAGCAGTTCGCCGGGACAGCTTTCCTACGAGCAGTACTTC. It yields the protein CASSSPGQLSYEQYF.

The chain couples TRBV7-2 to TRBJ2-1; 15 nucleotides match TRBD2. CDR3 length: 15 amino acids. Losses at the gene ends were 4 bases for V and 9 bases for J; bases not matched to a gene: 4. Per germline, CDR1 SGHTA and CDR2 FQGNSA. CDR3 region: CASSSGLAGGGEQFF. CDR3 nucleotide sequence: TGTGCCAGCAGCTCGGGACTAGCGGGAGGTGGTGAGCAGTTCTTC.

V usage is TRBV10-3 and J usage is TRBJ2-7; 10 positions agree with TRBD2. Germline trimming cut 4 bases from V and 1 base from J; bases unmatched to any gene: 4. CDR1 ENHRY and CDR2 SYGVKD come from the germline V gene. This CDR3 is 15 amino acids long. CDR3 loop: CAISGTSGPSYEQYF. CDR3 coding DNA: TGTGCCATCAGTGGGACTAGCGGTCCTTCCTACGAGCAGTACTTC.

This clone was recorded once. This chain uses TRBV5-6 with TRBJ2-1; 12 bases map to TRBD2. The V gene's germline CDR1 is SGHDT and CDR2 YYEEEE. J was trimmed by 5 bases and V by 7 bases; bases with no gene match: 1. The CDR3 length is 13 residues. CDR3 sequence: CASRLAGDNEQFF. The CDR3, as DNA: TGTGCCAGCCGACTAGCGGGAGACAATGAGCAGTTCTTC. Full variable domain (remainder filled in from reference TRBV5-6 and TRBJ2-1): DAGVTQSPTHLIKTRGQQVTLRCSPKSGHDTVSWYQQALGQGPQFIFQYYEEEERQRGNFPDRFSGHQFPNYSSELNVNALLLGDSALYLCASRLAGDNEQFFGPGTRLTVL.

This chain connects TRBV4-3 to TRBJ2-3, with 15 bases identical to TRBD2. Germline V gene lookup returns CDR1 LGHNA and CDR2 YSLEER. CDR3 length: 19 amino acids. The trim removed 3 bases at V and 4 bases at J, leaving 11 bases unmatched. In DNA form, the CDR3 reads TGCGCCAGCAGCCAGGAAAGGACTAGCGGGAGGGCCCGTGCAGATACGCAGTATTTT. It specifies CASSQERTSGRARADTQYF.

The genes are TRBV5-1 and TRBJ1-2; 9 bases are a match to TRBD1. After removal of 4 bases from V and 5 bases from J, the junction contained 15 bases not matched to a gene. The CDR3 loop spans 17 amino acids. CDR1 and CDR2 from the germline V gene are SGHRS and YFSETQ. In DNA form, the CDR3 reads TGCGCCAGCAGCGAAGGACAGGGGAACCCCCCGCGTTATGGCTACACCTTC. It translates to CASSEGQGNPPRYGYTF. Looking up the rest from reference TRBV5-1 and TRBJ1-2 gives the full variable domain: KAGVTQTPRYLIKTRGQQVTLSCSPISGHRSVSWYQQTPGQGLQFLFEYFSETQRNKGNFPGRFSGRQFSNSRSEMNVSTLELGDSALYLCASSEGQGNPPRYGYTFGSGTRLTVV.

V is TRBV4-2 and J is TRBJ2-5; 8 nucleotides agree with TRBD2. The junction had 11 bases not matched to a gene; V was cut back by 6 bases and J by 2 bases. Germline V lookup: CDR1 LGHNA, CDR2 YNFKEQ. This CDR3 has 16 residues. This CDR3 reads CASRQASGSTQETQYF. As DNA, the CDR3 is TGTGCCAGCAGGCAGGCTAGCGGGTCCACTCAAGAGACCCAGTACTTC.

The chain is built from TRBV18 and TRBJ2-7; D gene uncertain. The CDR3 totals 12 residues. CDR1 and CDR2 from the germline V gene are KGHSH and LQKENI. Trimming left V 2 bases short and J 5 bases short, with 7 bases between. The CDR3 loop reads CASSPRLNEQYF. The CDR3 DNA reads TGTGCCAGCTCACCAAGACTCAACGAGCAGTACTTC.

V usage is TRBV7-6 and J usage is TRBJ2-4, with TRBD1 identical over 7 bases. V lost 0 bases, J lost 3 bases, and 2 bases stayed unmatched. The CDR3 spans 15 residues. Germline V lookup: CDR1 SGHVS, CDR2 FNYEAQ. The CDR3 protein is CASSLAAGGKNIQYF. The CDR3, as DNA: TGTGCCAGCAGCTTAGCGGCAGGGGGCAAAAACATTCAGTACTTC. Looking up the rest from reference TRBV7-6 and TRBJ2-4 gives the full variable domain: GAGVSQSPRYKVTKRGQDVALRCDPISGHVSLYWYRQALGQGPEFLTYFNYEAQQDKSGLPNDRFSAERPEGSISTLTIQRTEQRDSAMYRCASSLAAGGKNIQYFGAGTRLSVL.

The V gene is TRBV9, the J gene TRBJ2-1; TRBD2 agrees at 10 bases. Germline V gene data show CDR1 as SGDLS and CDR2 as YYNGEE. The J segment lost 0 bases and the V segment lost 0 bases, leaving 3 bases of the junction unmatched. The CDR3 covers 17 residues. CDR3 DNA: TGTGCCAGCAGCGTAGGAGCTAGCGGGAGCTCCTACAATGAGCAGTTCTTC. Amino acid sequence: CASSVGASGSSYNEQFF.

The CDR3 region has the DNA TGTGCCAGCAGCCAGACTAGCGGGAGAAATGAGCAGTTCTTC. As protein: CASSQTSGRNEQFF. The chain combines TRBV5-6 with TRBJ2-1; 12 nucleotides match TRBD2. Per germline, CDR1 SGHDT and CDR2 YYEEEE. With 4 bases clipped from V and 7 bases from J, the junction kept 3 bases outside the gene matches. The CDR3 totals 14 residues.

This chain links TRBV19 with TRBJ1-2; D is unresolved. V shed 10 bases and J shed 0 bases, with 27 bases lying between them. There are 18 residues in the CDR3. In germline, CDR1 is LNHDA, CDR2 SQIVND (reference sequence). The CDR3: CATGPIDNSRAPNYGYTF. The CDR3 coding sequence is TGTGCCACCGGCCCGATAGATAACAGCCGCGCTCCTAACTATGGCTACACCTTC.

This rearrangement joins TRBV28 to TRBJ1-4; TRBD1 aligns across 9 bases. Germline V gives CDR1 MDHEN, CDR2 SYDVKM. This CDR3 spans 15 amino acids. Unmatched junction bases numbered 5, after V lost 6 bases and J lost 3 bases. Here the CDR3 reads CASSLRTGANEKLFF. Written as DNA, the CDR3 is TGTGCCAGCAGCCTACGGACAGGGGCTAATGAAAAACTGTTTTTT.

This sequence joins TRBV2 and TRBJ1-2, with 7 positions matching TRBD1. The CDR3 sequence is 16 residues long. Germline V gene data show CDR1 as SNHLY and CDR2 as FYNNEI. Trimming at V came to 6 bases and at J to 0 bases, leaving 10 bases not matched to a gene. The CDR3 region is CASRDGTASANYGYTF. CDR3 bases: TGTGCCAGCAGGGACGGGACAGCTTCTGCTAACTATGGCTACACCTTC.

V usage is TRBV4-1 and J usage is TRBJ2-3, with D possibly matching TRBD2 (7 bases). From germline, CDR1 is MGHRA and CDR2 YSYEKL. This CDR3 contains 16 residues. V was clipped by 2 bases and J by 5 bases, with 17 bases between them. For the CDR3, the DNA is TGCGCCAGCAGCCAATCGGACAGCGGGACGGTAGATACGCAGTATTTT. Its protein is CASSQSDSGTVDTQYF.

The chain joins TRBV19 to TRBJ1-5; no clear D. The CDR3 is 16 residues long. Deletions cut 1 base from V and 3 bases from J, with 13 bases between. Germline-derived CDR1 and CDR2 are LNHDA and SQIVND (reference sequence). CDR3 loop: CASSIVGEGVNQPQHF. The CDR3 DNA reads TGTGCCAGTAGTATAGTGGGCGAAGGTGTCAATCAGCCCCAGCATTTT.

V gene TRBV19 combines with J gene TRBJ2-5, with TRBD1 matching over 8 bases. Germline loops: CDR1 LNHDA, CDR2 SQIVND (reference sequence). The J segment lost 5 bases and the V segment lost 0 bases, leaving 5 bases of the junction unmatched. This CDR3 is built from 15 residues. The CDR3 protein is CASSIDGTGSETQYF. The CDR3, as DNA: TGTGCCAGTAGTATAGATGGGACAGGTTCCGAGACCCAGTACTTC.

The V gene is TRBV6-5, the J gene TRBJ2-6; D might be TRBD1 (5 bases). Germline lookup yields CDR1 MNHEY and CDR2 SVGAGI. The CDR3 is 16 residues long. Trimming removed 0 bases from V and 4 bases from J, with 10 bases in between. The CDR3 reads CASSYSGPGGANVLTF. The CDR3 coding sequence is TGTGCCAGCAGTTACTCCGGACCAGGGGGGGCCAACGTCCTGACTTTC.

This chain uses TRBV6-4 with TRBJ1-5; D call uncertain. Trimming took off 4 bases at V and 7 bases at J, with 11 bases between the two ends. The CDR3 runs 13 residues. The germline gives CDR1 MRHNA, CDR2 SNTAGT. The DNA of the CDR3 is TGTGCCAGCAGTGGTGAAGGAGGACAGCCCCAGCATTTT. Its translation is CASSGEGGQPQHF.